This T cell receptor beta chain was found in a study of Graves' ophthalmopathy and Graves' hyperthyroidism. Germline CDR1 SGHAT, CDR2 FQNNGV. The CDR3 is 14 amino acids. V was trimmed by 5 bases and J by 4 bases, leaving 15 bases between them. General study findings and limits: Blood also carried most expanded thyroid clonotypes exceeding 0.001 frequency.

Physicians reached a diagnosis by relying on clinical symptoms, serum thyroxine, TRAb, thyroid ultrasound and orbital computed tomography. Comment on this clonotype: The antigen is unknown.

TCR beta CDR3 amplification used RNA transcripts. RT-PCR was first run with HTBI primers, then multiplex PCR in a second round. Using its own MiXCR run on the multiplex PCR reads, TCRdb lists one record per CDR3 protein. The table lists a few hundred thousand distinct CDR3 sequences, 20% to 25% of them singletons, with 35% to 55% in the top ten. The sequence was collected from a woman aged 45-65 years with Graves' ophthalmopathy. Sequenced sample: peripheral blood. The chain combines TRBV11-2 with TRBJ2-7; D might be TRBD1 (5 bases). The CDR3 region is CASSPGKGWYEQYF. Written as DNA, the CDR3 is TGTGCCAGCAGCCCAGGGAAAGGGTGGTACGAGCAGTACTTC.